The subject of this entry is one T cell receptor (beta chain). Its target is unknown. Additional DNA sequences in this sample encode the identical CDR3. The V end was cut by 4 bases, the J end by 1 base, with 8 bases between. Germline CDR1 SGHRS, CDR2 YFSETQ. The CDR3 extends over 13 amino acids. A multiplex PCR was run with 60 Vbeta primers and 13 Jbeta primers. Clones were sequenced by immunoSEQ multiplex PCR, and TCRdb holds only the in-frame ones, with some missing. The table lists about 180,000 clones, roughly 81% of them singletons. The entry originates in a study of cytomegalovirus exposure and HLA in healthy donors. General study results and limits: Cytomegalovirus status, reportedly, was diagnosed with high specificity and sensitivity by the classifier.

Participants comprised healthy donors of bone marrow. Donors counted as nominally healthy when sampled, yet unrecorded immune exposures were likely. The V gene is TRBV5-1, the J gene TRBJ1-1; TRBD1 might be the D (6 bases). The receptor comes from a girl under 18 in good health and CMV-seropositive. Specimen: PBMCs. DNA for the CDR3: TGCGCCAGCAGCCAGGGACAGAACACTGAAGCTTTCTTT. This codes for CASSQGQNTEAFF.